This T cell receptor (beta chain) was captured by sequencing in a study of cytomegalovirus exposure and HLA in healthy donors. Study-level results: Analyses of presence and absence presupposed an approximately uniform sequencing depth across donors. Later analysis identified a missense DCLRE1C variant that was linked to TCR beta V- and J-gene trimming.

CDR3 length: 14 amino acids. In the PCR, 60 Vbeta and 13 Jbeta primers were used. Clones were sequenced by immunoSEQ multiplex PCR, and TCRdb holds only the in-frame ones, with some missing. The table has 150,000 to 200,000 clones, about four fifths seen once. Points on this clone: As yet, its antigen is unknown.

Source material: PBMCs. The sequence derives from a man younger than 35 in good health and CMV-seronegative. V gene TRBV21-1 combines with J gene TRBJ2-2; no DNA check was done on the table's D call, TRBD2. TRBV21-1 is deemed a pseudogene. CDR3 protein: CASSRVRGTGELFF. The DNA for the CDR3 is TGTGCCAGCAGCCGGGTGCGTGGGACCGGGGAGCTGTTTTTT.